Listed below are T cell receptor beta chains from one sample, sequenced in a study of blood T cell repertoires in COVID-19. Assay: immunoSEQ multiplex PCR; the TCRdb copy retains only in-frame clones and omits some. Of 180,000 or so clones listed, about 85% were seen once; the top ten hold approximately 9.4%. Sample: peripheral blood. The receptors here all came from an elderly woman with acute or convalescent COVID-19. Each CDR3 is given with its conserved first and last residue. Each record gives: D gene, V gene, clone size, J gene, CDR3 DNA, CDR3 protein. A D gene is named only where the DNA matches it firmly. Part of the rows lack a size; the others show once, few, many or a class for expanded clones.

D gene: NA; V gene: TRBV5-1; clone size: NA; J gene: TRBJ2-5; CDR3 DNA: TGCGCCAGCAGCACAGGACGGACGCAAGAGACCCAGTACTTC; CDR3 protein: CASSTGRTQETQYF
D gene: NA; V gene: TRBV27; clone size: NA; J gene: TRBJ2-3; CDR3 DNA: TGTGCCAGCAGTTTCCGTGGGGCGGATACGCAGTATTTT; CDR3 protein: CASSFRGADTQYF
D gene: TRBD2; V gene: TRBV10-3; clone size: NA; J gene: TRBJ2-1; CDR3 DNA: TGTGCCATCAGTGCGGGTAGCGGGAGTGGCGGCCCCTACAATGAGCAGTTCTTC; CDR3 protein: CAISAGSGSGGPYNEQFF
D gene: NA; V gene: TRBV9; clone size: NA; J gene: TRBJ2-3; CDR3 DNA: TGTGCCAGCAGCGTAGGGCTAGCAGATACGCAGTATTTT; CDR3 protein: CASSVGLADTQYF
D gene: TRBD1; V gene: TRBV5-4; clone size: NA; J gene: TRBJ2-3; CDR3 DNA: TGTGCCAGCAGCTCGAGACAGGGTATGGGAGATACGCAGTATTTT; CDR3 protein: CASSSRQGMGDTQYF
D gene: NA; V gene: TRBV7-2; clone size: NA; J gene: TRBJ2-1; CDR3 DNA: TGTGCCAGCAGCCCAGGGTTCCGCTCCTACAATGAGCAGTTCTTC; CDR3 protein: CASSPGFRSYNEQFF
D gene: TRBD2; V gene: TRBV6-1; clone size: NA; J gene: TRBJ2-3; CDR3 DNA: TGTGCCAGCAGTGAAGGCAGGCTAGCGGGAGGGCCAGCGCGCACAGATACGCAGTATTTT; CDR3 protein: CASSEGRLAGGPARTDTQYF
D gene: TRBD2; V gene: TRBV10-3; clone size: NA; J gene: TRBJ2-1; CDR3 DNA: TGTGCCATCAGTGAGTCAGGGAGCGGGAGAGGCAACAATGAGCAGTTCTTC; CDR3 protein: CAISESGSGRGNNEQFF
D gene: TRBD1; V gene: TRBV18; clone size: NA; J gene: TRBJ1-3; CDR3 DNA: TGTGCCAGCTCACCACCGGACGGACAGGGGGTTTTGGCTGGAAACACCATATATTTT; CDR3 protein: CASSPPDGQGVLAGNTIYF
D gene: NA; V gene: TRBV7-2; clone size: NA; J gene: TRBJ1-2; CDR3 DNA: TGTGCCAGCAGCTTAGTGGTCGCCTCTAACGGGGGCTACACCTTC; CDR3 protein: CASSLVVASNGGYTF
D gene: TRBD1; V gene: TRBV5-6; clone size: NA; J gene: TRBJ2-7; CDR3 DNA: TGTGCCAGCAGCCCACAGGGGTTTTACGAGCAGTACTTC; CDR3 protein: CASSPQGFYEQYF
D gene: NA; V gene: TRBV7-8; clone size: NA; J gene: TRBJ2-1; CDR3 DNA: TGTGCCAGCAGCTTAGTAGTAGGGGTGGATGAGCAGTTCTTC; CDR3 protein: CASSLVVGVDEQFF
D gene: TRBD1; V gene: TRBV6-5; clone size: NA; J gene: TRBJ1-3; CDR3 DNA: TGTGCCAGCAGTTGGGACAGGGGAATGACTGGAAACACCATATATTTT; CDR3 protein: CASSWDRGMTGNTIYF
D gene: NA; V gene: TRBV9; clone size: NA; J gene: TRBJ2-3; CDR3 DNA: TGTGCCAGCAACAGACTCTCAGGGAACACAGATACGCAGTATTTT; CDR3 protein: CASNRLSGNTDTQYF
D gene: TRBD2; V gene: TRBV5-8; clone size: NA; J gene: TRBJ2-2; CDR3 DNA: TGTGCCAGCAGCTTGGTGGGACTAGCAATCGGGGAGCTGTTTTTT; CDR3 protein: CASSLVGLAIGELFF
D gene: TRBD2; V gene: TRBV19; clone size: NA; J gene: TRBJ2-2; CDR3 DNA: TGTGCCGTCAAGGCCGTTAGCGGGGGGTACGGGGAGCTGTTTTTT; CDR3 protein: CAVKAVSGGYGELFF
D gene: NA; V gene: TRBV11-2; clone size: NA; J gene: TRBJ1-4; CDR3 DNA: TGTGCCAGCAGCTTCGGGGAAAAACTGTTTTTT; CDR3 protein: CASSFGEKLFF
D gene: TRBD1; V gene: TRBV5-1; clone size: NA; J gene: TRBJ2-7; CDR3 DNA: TGCGCCAGCAGCTTGGCTCAGGGGGCCAACGAGCAGTACTTC; CDR3 protein: CASSLAQGANEQYF
D gene: NA; V gene: TRBV7-2; clone size: NA; J gene: TRBJ1-1; CDR3 DNA: TGTGCCAGCAGCCAGTCAGGTACTGAAGCTTTCTTT; CDR3 protein: CASSQSGTEAFF
D gene: TRBD1; V gene: TRBV5-1; clone size: NA; J gene: TRBJ1-3; CDR3 DNA: TGCGCCAGCAGCTTGGGGACAGGGGGAAACACCATATATTTT; CDR3 protein: CASSLGTGGNTIYF
D gene: NA; V gene: TRBV7-9; clone size: NA; J gene: TRBJ1-5; CDR3 DNA: TGTGCCAGCAGCTTCGCCTCTCCCAGGTTTAACCAGCCCCAGCATTTT; CDR3 protein: CASSFASPRFNQPQHF
D gene: TRBD2; V gene: TRBV4-2; clone size: NA; J gene: TRBJ2-7; CDR3 DNA: TGTGCCAGCAGCCAAGAACGGACTAGCGGGAACTACGAGCAGTACTTC; CDR3 protein: CASSQERTSGNYEQYF
D gene: NA; V gene: TRBV24-1; clone size: NA; J gene: TRBJ1-2; CDR3 DNA: TGTGCCACCAGTGTGTCAGGGGCGAGGGGCTACACCTTC; CDR3 protein: CATSVSGARGYTF
D gene: NA; V gene: TRBV20-1; clone size: NA; J gene: TRBJ2-1; CDR3 DNA: TGCAGTGCCCTCGAGGATTATGAGCAGTTCTTC; CDR3 protein: CSALEDYEQFF
D gene: TRBD2; V gene: TRBV18; clone size: NA; J gene: TRBJ2-3; CDR3 DNA: TGTGCCAGCTCACCACCGAGTAGGGACGGAGGGACTAGCGTAAGCACAGATACGCAGTATTTT; CDR3 protein: CASSPPSRDGGTSVSTDTQYF
D gene: NA; V gene: TRBV6-5; clone size: NA; J gene: TRBJ2-1; CDR3 DNA: TGTGCCAGCACCGCGCCTGCCTACAATGAGCAGTTCTTC; CDR3 protein: CASTAPAYNEQFF
D gene: TRBD1; V gene: TRBV5-1; clone size: NA; J gene: TRBJ1-2; CDR3 DNA: TGCGCCAGCAGCTTGGCGGACAGGAACTATGGCTACACCTTC; CDR3 protein: CASSLADRNYGYTF
D gene: TRBD1; V gene: TRBV5-5; clone size: NA; J gene: TRBJ1-5; CDR3 DNA: TGTGCCAGCAGCGGGGCGACAGGGGAGGGACAGCCCCAGCATTTT; CDR3 protein: CASSGATGEGQPQHF
D gene: NA; V gene: TRBV12-5; clone size: once; J gene: TRBJ1-1; CDR3 DNA: TGTGCTAGTGGTTTGTCCCACTCCCAGGGCACTGAAGCTTTCTTT; CDR3 protein: CASGLSHSQGTEAFF
D gene: NA; V gene: TRBV4-1; clone size: NA; J gene: TRBJ1-4; CDR3 DNA: TGCGCCAGCAGCCAAGTTTTCAGGAATAATGAAAAACTGTTTTTT; CDR3 protein: CASSQVFRNNEKLFF
D gene: TRBD2; V gene: TRBV7-8; clone size: NA; J gene: TRBJ2-2; CDR3 DNA: TGTGCCAGCAGCCAGCGGGGGGTGGACACCGGGGAGCTGTTTTTT; CDR3 protein: CASSQRGVDTGELFF
D gene: NA; V gene: TRBV5-1; clone size: NA; J gene: TRBJ2-3; CDR3 DNA: TGCGCCAGCAGCAGGGGGGGTTCCACAGATACGCAGTATTTT; CDR3 protein: CASSRGGSTDTQYF
D gene: TRBD2; V gene: TRBV15; clone size: NA; J gene: TRBJ2-1; CDR3 DNA: TGTGCCACCAGCAGAGTCTTGGGACTAGCGGGGCACAATGAGCAGTTCTTC; CDR3 protein: CATSRVLGLAGHNEQFF
D gene: NA; V gene: TRBV18; clone size: few; J gene: TRBJ1-1; CDR3 DNA: TGTGCCAGCCTAGCACCAAGAGGCCAGAACACTGAAGCTTTCTTT; CDR3 protein: CASLAPRGQNTEAFF
D gene: TRBD2; V gene: TRBV6-6; clone size: NA; J gene: TRBJ2-2; CDR3 DNA: TGTGCCAGCAGTCGGCCCCGGGAGGCCGGGGAGCTGTTTTTT; CDR3 protein: CASSRPREAGELFF
D gene: NA; V gene: TRBV14; clone size: NA; J gene: TRBJ1-1; CDR3 DNA: TGTGCCAGCAGCCGAACAGGGCGTGAAGCTTTCTTT; CDR3 protein: CASSRTGREAFF
D gene: NA; V gene: TRBV15; clone size: once; J gene: TRBJ2-1; CDR3 DNA: TGTGCCACCAGCAGAGGTACTCCCGTCCCCTCAAGTAGGCAGTTCTTC; CDR3 protein: CATSRGTPVPSSRQFF
D gene: TRBD2; V gene: TRBV29-1; clone size: NA; J gene: TRBJ2-1; CDR3 DNA: TGCAGCGTTCCGGGAGGAAGGAATGAGCAGTTCTTC; CDR3 protein: CSVPGGRNEQFF
D gene: TRBD1; V gene: TRBV7-2; clone size: NA; J gene: TRBJ1-2; CDR3 DNA: TGTGCCAGCAGCCCGCGGGACAGGGGGCGTTCTCATGGCTACACCTTC; CDR3 protein: CASSPRDRGRSHGYTF
D gene: TRBD2; V gene: TRBV19; clone size: NA; J gene: TRBJ2-7; CDR3 DNA: TGTGCCAGTAGTATCACTAGCGGACCCTACGAGCAGTACTTC; CDR3 protein: CASSITSGPYEQYF
D gene: NA; V gene: TRBV10-3; clone size: NA; J gene: TRBJ2-2; CDR3 DNA: TGTGCCATCAGTGATCGGGGTGGAGACGGGGAGCTGTTTTTT; CDR3 protein: CAISDRGGDGELFF
D gene: TRBD1; V gene: TRBV25-1; clone size: NA; J gene: TRBJ2-3; CDR3 DNA: TGTGCCAGCAGTGAATATAAGGGACAGGGGGCAGATACGCAGTATTTT; CDR3 protein: CASSEYKGQGADTQYF
D gene: TRBD2; V gene: TRBV20-1; clone size: NA; J gene: TRBJ2-3; CDR3 DNA: TGCAGTGCTAGTCCCTCTAGCGGAGCCAGCACAGATACGCAGTATTTT; CDR3 protein: CSASPSSGASTDTQYF
D gene: TRBD1; V gene: TRBV7-2; clone size: NA; J gene: TRBJ1-2; CDR3 DNA: TGTGCCAGCAGCTTGGGACAGGCCCTGGGCTATGGCTACACCTTC; CDR3 protein: CASSLGQALGYGYTF
D gene: NA; V gene: TRBV6-2/TRBV6-3; clone size: few; J gene: TRBJ2-7; CDR3 DNA: TGTGCCAGCACCCCGGATGACACTCCCCACGAGCAGTACTTC; CDR3 protein: CASTPDDTPHEQYF